This TCR beta chain was captured in a study of identical twins. Trimming removed 4 bases at V and 2 bases at J, with 15 bases between. CDR1 and CDR2 from the germline V gene are MNHEY and SMNVEV (reference sequence). CDR3 length equals 15 residues. For this clonotype: The antigen remains unidentified.

TCRdb re-called the 5' RACE reads with MiXCR, one entry per CDR3 protein. The sample includes 510,000 or so distinct CDR3 sequences, roughly 15% seen only once; the top ten take 0.44%. General study points: Cord blood's abundant beta clonotypes had fewer insertions, unlike memory repertoires.

These data were likewise used in another study, on yellow fever vaccine responses in identical twins.

Sequenced: CD4+ T cells sorted from blood. The clonotype comes from a woman aged 18-30 years in good health. The chain employs TRBV27 and TRBJ2-7, with D possibly TRBD2 on 6 matching bases. The CDR3 nucleotides read TGTGCCAGCAGTTCCGGGACGGGGGAAACCTACGAGCAGTACTTC. Amino acids: CASSSGTGETYEQYF.